One and the same sample provided the 30 T cell receptor beta chains below, sequenced in a study of response to subunit inactivated influenza vaccine. MiXCR, run by TCRdb on the RT-PCR reads, gives a single entry per CDR3 protein. The sample gives 650,000 to 800,000 distinct CDR3 sequences, approximately 15% of which show up once; 6% to 7% is in the top ten. The input for sequencing was PBMCs from blood, taken approximately 15 days before vaccination. The receptors come from a man between 45 and 60 years old who received an inactivated influenza vaccine.

The CDR3 region is CASSLQQGGTYEQYF. In nucleotides, the CDR3 is TGTGCCAGCAGCCTTCAACAGGGGGGAACCTACGAGCAGTACTTC. The V call is TRBV12-3 or TRBV12-4, the J call TRBJ2-7, with 8 bases fitting TRBD1. J lost 2 bases, V lost 6 bases, and 9 bases had no gene match. CDR3 size: 15 residues.

This clonotype was seen at least ten times. The chain combines TRBV10-3 with TRBJ2-1; 9 positions match TRBD2. The CDR3 consists of 15 residues. The germline gives CDR1 ENHRY, CDR2 SYGVKD. The V segment lost 3 bases and the J segment 2 bases; nucleotides outside the gene matches: 2. The chain's CDR3 is CAISEGGRAYNEQFF. CDR3 nucleotides: TGTGCCATCAGTGAAGGCGGGAGGGCCTACAATGAGCAGTTCTTC.

Many counts were recorded for this clonotype. The V gene is TRBV7-2, the J gene TRBJ2-3, with 8 nucleotides matching TRBD2. Unmatched junction bases numbered 1, after V lost 7 bases and J lost 1 base. The CDR3 is 13 residues long. Germline assignment: CDR1 SGHTA and CDR2 FQGNSA. As DNA, the CDR3 is TGTGCCAGCAACGGGGGGGGCACAGATACGCAGTATTTT. Translating it yields CASNGGGTDTQYF.

V usage is TRBV5-1 and J usage is TRBJ2-1; D is undetermined. V lost 0 bases, J lost 8 bases, and 12 bases lay in between. Looked up from germline, CDR1 is SGHRS and CDR2 is YFSETQ. This CDR3 has 14 amino acids. In DNA, the CDR3 is TGCGCCAGCAGCTTGGGACTCCATTTGGATGAGCAGTTCTTC. The encoded protein is CASSLGLHLDEQFF.

J is TRBJ2-7 and V is TRBV28; 9 bases fit TRBD1. The CDR3 runs to 14 residues. CDR1 is MDHEN, CDR2 SYDVKM, per germline. The J segment lost 5 bases and the V segment lost 3 bases, leaving 5 bases of the junction unmatched. The CDR3 sequence is CASSFRDRVNEQYF. The CDR3, as DNA: TGTGCCAGCAGTTTCCGGGACAGGGTCAACGAGCAGTACTTC.

This clonotype has a handful of counts. This rearrangement joins TRBV20-1 to TRBJ1-5, with D tentatively TRBD1 (5 bases). Between the trimmed V and J ends, which lost 6 bases and 6 bases, there was a span of 18 bases. This CDR3 is 14 amino acids long. CDR1 is DFQATT and CDR2 is SNEGSKA in the germline V gene (reference sequence). Written as DNA, the CDR3 is TGCAGTGCCTTCGCAGGGATGGGATCTCAGCCCCAGCATTTT. Protein product: CSAFAGMGSQPQHF.

This clonotype was detected ten times or more. The V gene is TRBV4-3, the J gene TRBJ2-2; D may be TRBD1 (6 bases). Looked up from germline, CDR1 is LGHNA and CDR2 is YSLEER. The CDR3 consists of 17 residues. Trimming cost V 0 bases and J 4 bases, with 15 bases left between them. CDR3 nucleotides: TGCGCCAGCAGCCAAGAGCAGGGCAGGGGACGCACCGGGGAGCTGTTTTTT. It yields the protein CASSQEQGRGRTGELFF.

This clonotype turned up a few times. The V and J genes are TRBV21-1 and TRBJ2-1; no check of the table's D call, TRBD2, against the DNA was made. TRBV21-1 is classified as a pseudogene. The CDR3 totals 16 residues. The CDR3 sequence is CASSHVAGVSYNEQFF. The CDR3 nucleotides read TGTGCCAGCAGCCACGTAGCGGGAGTTTCCTACAATGAGCAGTTCTTC.

This clonotype came up a few times. The V gene is TRBV20-1, the J gene TRBJ2-1; TRBD2 matches 10 bases. Germline V gene sequence: CDR1 DFQATT, CDR2 SNEGSKA (reference sequence). This CDR3 has 13 amino acids. The DNA for the CDR3 is TGCAGGCCAGAGCTAGCGGGAGCTGATGAGCAGTTCTTC. Protein: CRPELAGADEQFF.

This clonotype appeared many times. V gene TRBV4-3 combines with J gene TRBJ2-3; TRBD1 agrees at 8 bases. The V segment lost 4 bases and the J segment 5 bases; nucleotides outside the gene matches: 5. CDR3 length: 14 residues. Per germline, CDR1 LGHNA and CDR2 YSLEER. The CDR3 nucleotides read TGCGCCAGCAGCCTGGACAGGGTTGGAGATACGCAGTATTTT. Its translation: CASSLDRVGDTQYF.

The sample holds a few counts of this clonotype. The J gene is TRBJ1-4, the V gene TRBV7-9; 7 nucleotides agree with TRBD1. CDR1 and CDR2 (germline): SEHNR, FQNEAQ (reference sequence). The CDR3 sequence is 14 residues long. Germline trimming cut 1 base from V and 8 bases from J; bases unmatched to any gene: 4. CDR3 region: CASSLDRGKEKLFF. CDR3 coding DNA: TGTGCCAGCAGCTTAGACAGGGGTAAAGAAAAACTGTTTTTT.

J is TRBJ2-7 and V is TRBV19, with 7 bases aligning to TRBD2. The CDR3 length is 13 residues. CDR1 is LNHDA and CDR2 is SQIVND in the germline V gene (reference sequence). Trimming cost V 10 bases and J 5 bases; bases outside gene matches: 11. CDR3 residues: CATGTGEGDEQYF. The CDR3 coding sequence is TGTGCCACCGGGACGGGGGAGGGTGACGAGCAGTACTTC.

This clonotype was detected many times. The chain couples TRBV20-1 to TRBJ1-5, with 7 positions matching TRBD1. Germline assignment: CDR1 DFQATT and CDR2 SNEGSKA (reference sequence). CDR3 length: 13 amino acids. The junction had 6 bases not matched to a gene; V was cut back by 5 bases and J by 5 bases. This chain's CDR3 is CSAVTGVHQPQHF. CDR3 nucleotide sequence: TGCAGTGCTGTCACAGGGGTGCATCAGCCCCAGCATTTT.

CDR3 sequence: CAISESTVSPLHF. The CDR3 nucleotides read TGTGCCATCAGTGAGTCGACAGTTTCACCCCTCCACTTT. The chain is built from TRBV10-3 and TRBJ1-6; tentatively, D is TRBD1 (5 bases). Germline V lookup: CDR1 ENHRY, CDR2 SYGVKD. V lost 0 bases and J 9 bases, leaving 6 bases between the germline ends. The CDR3 runs 13 residues.

This sequence joins TRBV6-5 and TRBJ2-7; 10 bases fit TRBD1. Germline CDR1 MNHEY, CDR2 SVGAGI. The J segment lost 4 bases and the V segment lost 6 bases, leaving 9 bases of the junction unmatched. The length of the CDR3 is 15 residues. In nucleotides, the CDR3 is TGTGCCAGCAGGTACCGGGACAGGGGTACTTACGAGCAGTACTTC. It is translated as CASRYRDRGTYEQYF.

This clonotype was counted between two and nine times. V gene TRBV2 combines with J gene TRBJ2-4; TRBD2 agrees at 14 bases. V gave up 6 bases and J gave up 8 bases; unmatched junction bases: 3. The CDR3 consists of 14 residues. From germline, CDR1 is SNHLY and CDR2 FYNNEI. The CDR3 bases are TGTGCCAGCAGACGACTAGCGGGAGGGGACATTCAGTACTTC. Translated, it gives CASRRLAGGDIQYF.

V is TRBV6-2 or TRBV6-3 and J is TRBJ1-2; the match to TRBD1 covers 9 bases. Germline values: CDR1 MNHEY, CDR2 SVGEGT. This CDR3 has 12 amino acids. The V and J ends lost 4 bases and 10 bases, in that order; junction bases with no gene match: 4. CDR3 sequence: CASSWDRDDYTF. In DNA form, the CDR3 reads TGTGCCAGCAGTTGGGACAGGGACGACTACACCTTC.

V gene TRBV9 combines with J gene TRBJ1-5; D not certain. Germline CDR1 is SGDLS and CDR2 is YYNGEE. The V and J ends lost 1 base and 7 bases respectively, with 12 bases between them. CDR3 size: 14 residues. The CDR3 protein is CASSVNSGSQPQHF. The CDR3 DNA reads TGTGCCAGCAGCGTAAATAGCGGCTCCCAGCCCCAGCATTTT. The variable domain in full, with the rest retrieved from reference TRBV9 and TRBJ1-5, is DSGVTQTPKHLITATGQRVTLRCSPRSGDLSVYWYQQSLDQGLQFLIQYYNGEERAKGNILERFSAQQFPDLHSELNLSSLELGDSALYFCASSVNSGSQPQHFGDGTRLSIL.

This clonotype was seen a handful of times. The J gene is TRBJ2-1, the V gene TRBV6-2 or TRBV6-3; 9 positions agree with TRBD2. Germline values: CDR1 MNHEY, CDR2 SVGEGT. The V segment lost 0 bases and the J segment 7 bases; nucleotides outside the gene matches: 7. The CDR3 sequence is 16 residues long. CDR3 in amino acids: CASSYSKKAGGNEQFF. CDR3 DNA sequence: TGTGCCAGCAGTTACTCGAAGAAGGCGGGAGGGAATGAGCAGTTCTTC.

This clonotype was picked up a small number of times. The chain joins TRBV7-2 to TRBJ2-3; maybe TRBD1 (8 bases). Trimming shortened V by 5 bases and J by 2 bases, and 17 bases separated the two germline ends. The germline V gene encodes CDR1 SGHTA and CDR2 FQGNSA. The CDR3 runs to 16 residues. Here the CDR3 DNA reads TGTGCCAGCAGCGGGGGGGGACAGGCCGTCACAGATACGCAGTATTTT. Its translation: CASSGGGQAVTDTQYF.

The rearrangement joins TRBV6-2 or TRBV6-3 to TRBJ2-2; D remains unclear. The CDR3 runs to 16 residues. Per germline, CDR1 MNHEY and CDR2 SVGEGT. Trimming took 3 bases from V and 0 from J, leaving 11 bases between them. DNA of the CDR3: TGTGCCAGCAGTTATGTTCCCCACGCGAACACCGGGGAGCTGTTTTTT. Translating it yields CASSYVPHANTGELFF.

V and J are TRBV20-1 and TRBJ2-1; the match to TRBD2 covers 7 bases. The CDR3 is 14 residues long. Germline V lookup: CDR1 DFQATT, CDR2 SNEGSKA (reference sequence). Unmatched junction bases numbered 1, after V lost 2 bases and J lost 0 bases. This CDR3 is CSARSGISYNEQFF. The CDR3 region has the DNA TGCAGTGCTAGAAGCGGGATCTCCTACAATGAGCAGTTCTTC.

This clonotype has a handful of counts. The genes are TRBV7-2 and TRBJ2-4, with TRBD2 identical over 9 bases. Trimming took 4 bases from V and 4 from J; bases not matched to a gene: 11. Germline lookup yields CDR1 SGHTA and CDR2 FQGNSA. CDR3 length: 17 residues. CDR3 sequence (DNA): TGTGCCAGCAGCTCCCTTACCGCGGGGGGGCCTAAAAACATTCAGTACTTC. Translated: CASSSLTAGGPKNIQYF.

This chain connects TRBV7-2 to TRBJ2-3; perhaps TRBD2 as D (6 bases). Deletions cut 3 bases from V and 1 base from J, with 17 bases between. The CDR3 sequence is 17 residues long. CDR1 and CDR2 (germline): SGHTA, FQGNSA. The CDR3 DNA sequence: TGTGCCAGCAGCTTCCTAGCCGGGGGTGAAGGCACAGATACGCAGTATTTT. Its translation is CASSFLAGGEGTDTQYF.

This clonotype turned up a few times. The chain joins TRBV18 to TRBJ2-7; 10 bases match TRBD1. The V segment lost 4 bases and the J segment 2 bases; nucleotides outside the gene matches: 5. This CDR3 is 15 amino acids long. Germline CDR1 and CDR2: KGHSH and LQKENI. The DNA for the CDR3 is TGTGCCAGCTCACGACGGACAGGGGGAGCCTACGAGCAGTACTTC. Its protein product is CASSRRTGGAYEQYF.

This clonotype was picked up a small number of times. The gene calls are TRBV7-9 and TRBJ2-2, with 9 bases aligning to TRBD1. V lost 6 bases and J lost 5; bases outside the gene matches: 10. This CDR3 comprises 16 residues. Germline CDR1 SEHNR, CDR2 FQNEAQ (reference sequence). CDR3 amino acids: CASSKDNRGRTGELFF. CDR3 DNA sequence: TGTGCCAGCAGTAAAGACAACAGGGGGCGTACCGGGGAGCTGTTTTTT.

This clonotype was seen more than once but under ten times. V gene TRBV9 combines with J gene TRBJ2-3; unclear D gene. There are 14 residues in the CDR3. The V end was cut by 4 bases, the J end by 6 bases, with 15 bases between. Germline CDR1 is SGDLS and CDR2 is YYNGEE. The CDR3: CASSPLREHDTQYF. The CDR3 region has the DNA TGTGCCAGCAGCCCCCTTCGAGAGCACGATACGCAGTATTTT.

This chain links TRBV15 with TRBJ2-7; 9 nucleotides match TRBD1. Trimming took 1 base from V and 5 from J; bases not matched to a gene: 3. Germline V gives CDR1 LNHNV, CDR2 YYDKDF (reference sequence). CDR3 length: 14 amino acids. The CDR3 bases are TGTGCCACCAGCAGAGTGGGACAGGGCCACGAGCAGTACTTC. As protein: CATSRVGQGHEQYF.

This clonotype was observed a few times. The genes are TRBV7-7 and TRBJ2-2; 12 positions agree with TRBD2. Germline V gene lookup returns CDR1 SSHAT and CDR2 FNYEAQ (reference sequence). The length of the CDR3 is 16 residues. Here the CDR3 DNA reads TGTGCTAGCGGATCAACTGGACTAGCGGGGACCGGGGAGCTGTTTTTT. As protein: CASGSTGLAGTGELFF.

This clonotype was seen a handful of times. V usage is TRBV29-1 and J usage is TRBJ2-1; 13 nucleotides line up with TRBD2. The CDR3 is made up of 13 amino acids. The V gene's germline CDR1 is SQVTM and CDR2 ANQGSEA. With V trimmed by 7 bases and J by 15 bases, 12 bases remained unmatched. CDR3 DNA sequence: TGCAGCGCCCGGACTAGCGGGAGCCTAAGGGGGTTCTTC. Protein sequence: CSARTSGSLRGFF.